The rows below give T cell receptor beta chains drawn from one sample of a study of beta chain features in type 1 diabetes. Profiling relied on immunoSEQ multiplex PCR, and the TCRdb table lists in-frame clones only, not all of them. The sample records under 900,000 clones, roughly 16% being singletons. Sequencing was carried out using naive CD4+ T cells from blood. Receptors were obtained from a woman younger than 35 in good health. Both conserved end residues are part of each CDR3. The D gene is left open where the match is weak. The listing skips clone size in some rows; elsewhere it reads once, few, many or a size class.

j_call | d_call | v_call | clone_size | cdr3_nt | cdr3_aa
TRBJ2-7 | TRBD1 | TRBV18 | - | TGTGCCAGCTCACCACCATTCGGACAGGGTGCCCACGAGCAGTACTTC | CASSPPFGQGAHEQYF
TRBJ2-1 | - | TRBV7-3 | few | TGTGCCAGCAGCTTAAATCGGTACAATGAGCAGTTCTTC | CASSLNRYNEQFF
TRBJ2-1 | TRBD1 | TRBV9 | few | TGTGCCAGCAGCGTAGCTGGGACAGGGGGAATAAATGAGCAGTTCTTC | CASSVAGTGGINEQFF
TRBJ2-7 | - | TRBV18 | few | TGTGCCAGCTCACCAGGTGCCTTATCCTACGAGCAGTACTTC | CASSPGALSYEQYF
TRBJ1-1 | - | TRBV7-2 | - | TGTGCCAGCAGCTTAGTTTGGGTAAACACTGAAGCTTTCTTT | CASSLVWVNTEAFF
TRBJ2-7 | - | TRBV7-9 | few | TGTGCCAGCCGGAGGGGAGCGTACGAGCAGTACTTC | CASRRGAYEQYF
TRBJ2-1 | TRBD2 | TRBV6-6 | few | TGTGCCAGCGGGACATCGGCGGGAGGCATGTTCTTC | CASGTSAGGMFF
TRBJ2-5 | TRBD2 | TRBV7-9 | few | TGTGCCAGCAGAGGCCTAGCGGGAGGGACCCAGTACTTC | CASRGLAGGTQYF
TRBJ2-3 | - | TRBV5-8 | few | TGTGCCAGCAGCCCCGAACCCCGGGACGCCGATACGCAGTATTTT | CASSPEPRDADTQYF
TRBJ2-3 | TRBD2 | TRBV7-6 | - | TGTGCCAGCAGCTTAGTTGCGGGAGTGAGCACAGATACGCAGTATTTT | CASSLVAGVSTDTQYF
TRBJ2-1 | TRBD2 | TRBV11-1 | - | TGTGCCAGCAGCCTCGGGACTAGCGGGAGCTATGAGCAGTTCTTC | CASSLGTSGSYEQFF
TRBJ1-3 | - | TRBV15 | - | TGTGCCACCAGCAGAGAAGTAAGACCGAGGGTTGGTTCTGGAAACACCATATATTTT | CATSREVRPRVGSGNTIYF
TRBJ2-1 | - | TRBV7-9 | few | TGTGCCAGCAGCTTCGTAGCGACCTACAATGAGCAGTTCTTC | CASSFVATYNEQFF
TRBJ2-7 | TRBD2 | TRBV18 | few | TGTGCCAGCTCAGCCCGGGGAGCGGGAGGTCGAGCCTACGAGCAGTACTTC | CASSARGAGGRAYEQYF
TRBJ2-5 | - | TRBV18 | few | TGTGCCAGCTCACCCTTGGGGGAGACCCAGTACTTC | CASSPLGETQYF
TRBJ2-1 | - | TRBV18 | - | TGTGCCAGCTCACCGACTAGTAATGGAAATGAGCAGTTCTTC | CASSPTSNGNEQFF
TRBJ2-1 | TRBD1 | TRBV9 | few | TGTGCCAGCAGCGGGACAGGGAATCGAGTCGATGAGCAGTTCTTC | CASSGTGNRVDEQFF
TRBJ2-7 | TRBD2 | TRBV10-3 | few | TGTGCCATCAGTGAGCAGGGGGCTAGCGGGAGGTACGAGCAGTACTTC | CAISEQGASGRYEQYF